This T cell receptor beta chain stems from a study of response to subunit inactivated influenza vaccine. Overall study findings and caveats: Authors proposed each seasonal influenza vaccination draws in few new T cells.

This CDR3 spans 13 amino acids. The germline V gene has CDR1 DFQATT and CDR2 SNEGSKA (reference sequence). V was trimmed by 6 bases and J by 2 bases, leaving 13 bases between them. TCRdb ran MiXCR on the RT-PCR reads and lists one entry per CDR3 protein. The sample records hundreds of thousands of distinct CDR3 sequences, approximately 21% being singletons. This clonotype was seen a handful of times. No antigen is known for it. V usage is TRBV20-1 and J usage is TRBJ1-2; possible D gene TRBD1, 6 bases. The sequencing here drew on PBMCs from blood, taken approximately 22 months after vaccination. This TCR was recovered from a man between 45 and 75 years old who received an inactivated influenza vaccine. CDR3 residues: CSATDGQNYGYTF. The DNA of the CDR3 is TGCAGTGCCACCGACGGACAGAACTATGGCTACACCTTC.